A single sample gave rise to the 11 T cell receptor beta chains below, sequenced in a study of cytomegalovirus exposure and HLA in healthy donors (dated by TCRdb to the late 2010s). The library was produced with the immunoSEQ multiplex PCR assay. The multiplex PCR relied on a mix of 60 forward primers for TCR Vbeta segments and 13 reverse primers for TCR Jbeta segments. In TCRdb, the immuneACCESS table is reduced to in-frame sequences with V and J assigned. These tables do not hold every clone; where another copy was compared, an unresolved V gene accounts for under half, and the others remain unexplained. This sample is represented by 210,000 or so clones; more than 75% of them were singletons. Clones ranked in the top ten supply 1.3% of the sample. The source material was PBMCs. The receptors here all came from a man aged 25-45 years in good health and CMV-seronegative.

The V and J genes are TRBV2 and TRBJ1-2; 8 positions match TRBD1. Trimming cost V 1 base and J 2 bases; bases outside gene matches: 9. The CDR3 loop spans 17 amino acids. CDR1 and CDR2 (germline): SNHLY, FYNNEI. This CDR3 is CASSEGAGGHRNYGYTF. DNA of the CDR3: TGTGCCAGCAGTGAAGGGGCAGGGGGCCATAGAAACTATGGCTACACCTTC.

J is TRBJ2-5 and V is TRBV5-1; D is possibly TRBD1 (5 bases). V was shortened by 0 bases and J by 3 bases, with 12 bases between the two germline ends. CDR3 size: 15 residues. Looked up from germline, CDR1 is SGHRS and CDR2 is YFSETQ. As DNA, the CDR3 is TGCGCCAGCAGCTTGGGTAGGGGCGCGGAAGAGACCCAGTACTTC. It is translated as CASSLGRGAEETQYF.

The CDR3 DNA follows: TGTGCCAGCAGTTTATCTCAACCAGGGGCCTACGAGCAGTACTTC. This codes for CASSLSQPGAYEQYF. This chain links TRBV28 with TRBJ2-7, with D perhaps TRBD1 (6 bases). Germline-derived CDR1 and CDR2 are MDHEN and SYDVKM. This CDR3 region has 15 residues. With 1 base removed from V and 2 bases from J, the gap between germline ends came to 12 bases.

The sample holds one count of this clone. The genes are TRBV6-6 and TRBJ2-2; D may be TRBD2 (6 bases). Germline-derived CDR1 and CDR2 are MNHNY and SVGAGI (reference sequence). V lost 6 bases to trimming and J lost 6 bases, with 14 bases between them. The length of the CDR3 is 14 residues. CDR3 bases: TGTGCCAGCAGGGGGGGACTTTTACCCGGGGAGCTGTTTTTT. It specifies CASRGGLLPGELFF.

The V call is TRBV5-1, the J call TRBJ1-1; possible D gene TRBD1, 6 bases. The germline V and J ends were trimmed by 2 bases and 1 base, with 9 bases remaining between them. The CDR3 runs 14 residues. Germline loops: CDR1 SGHRS, CDR2 YFSETQ. Here the CDR3 reads CASSFEGGNTEAFF. The CDR3 region has the DNA TGCGCCAGCAGCTTCGAAGGGGGGAACACTGAAGCTTTCTTT. Using reference TRBV5-1 and TRBJ1-1 for the parts outside the CDR3, the full variable domain is KAGVTQTPRYLIKTRGQQVTLSCSPISGHRSVSWYQQTPGQGLQFLFEYFSETQRNKGNFPGRFSGRQFSNSRSEMNVSTLELGDSALYLCASSFEGGNTEAFFGQGTRLTVV.

This chain joins TRBV28 and TRBJ2-4, with D tentatively TRBD1 (5 bases). Looked up from germline, CDR1 is MDHEN and CDR2 is SYDVKM. The V end was cut by 5 bases, the J end by 7 bases, with 15 bases between. The CDR3 is 14 amino acids. The DNA for the CDR3 is TGTGCCAGCAGTCCACGGACAACCAGGAACATTCAGTACTTC. Protein product: CASSPRTTRNIQYF.

The V and J genes are TRBV7-9 and TRBJ2-1, with 8 nucleotides matching TRBD1. V was pared by 3 bases and J by 14 bases, with 6 bases of the junction left unmatched. CDR1 is SEHNR, CDR2 FQNEAQ, per germline (reference sequence). The CDR3 is 12 amino acids. The CDR3 here is CASSFFGQGKFF. The CDR3 region has the DNA TGTGCCAGCAGCTTTTTCGGACAGGGAAAGTTCTTC.

The V call is TRBV6-6, the J call TRBJ2-1; 10 bases are shared with TRBD1. CDR1 and CDR2 from the germline V gene are MNHNY and SVGAGI (reference sequence). Germline trimming cut 4 bases from V and 10 bases from J; bases unmatched to any gene: 10. The CDR3 sequence is 15 residues long. The CDR3 DNA follows: TGTGCCAGCAGTTCCCGGGACAGGGGAGTAGACGAGCAGTTCTTC. Its translation is CASSSRDRGVDEQFF.

This sequence joins TRBV28 and TRBJ1-2; D unresolved. CDR1 and CDR2 from the germline V gene are MDHEN and SYDVKM. This CDR3 is built from 15 residues. The germline V and J ends were trimmed by 8 bases and 4 bases, with 20 bases remaining between them. The CDR3 DNA is TGTGCCAGCGGCCCCCGGACTCGAGGCGTCTATGGCTACACCTTC. Translation gives CASGPRTRGVYGYTF.

The rearrangement uses TRBV18 and TRBJ1-5; maybe TRBD1 (5 bases). CDR1 and CDR2 (germline): KGHSH, LQKENI. V lost 0 bases to trimming and J lost 5 bases, with 11 bases between them. The CDR3 sequence is 15 residues long. CDR3 amino acids: CASSPPGGVDQPQHF. The CDR3 DNA sequence: TGTGCCAGCTCACCACCGGGGGGAGTTGATCAGCCCCAGCATTTT.

J is TRBJ2-5 and V is TRBV4-2, with TRBD2 matching 13 bases. The length of the CDR3 is 19 residues. The germline CDR1 and CDR2 sequences are LGHNA and YNFKEQ. With V trimmed by 3 bases and J by 1 base, 11 bases remained unmatched. The CDR3 reads CASSQITSGGAVAQETQYF. CDR3 sequence (DNA): TGTGCCAGCAGCCAGATCACTAGCGGGGGGGCGGTGGCCCAAGAGACCCAGTACTTC.